These T cell receptor beta chains were read from a single sample in a study of tumor-infiltrating lymphocytes in primary liver carcinoma. TCRdb reprocessed the multiplex PCR reads with MiXCR, giving one entry per CDR3 protein. Here the sample spans more than 150,000 distinct CDR3 sequences, 50% to 75% being singletons. Sequences were obtained from peripheral blood. Every receptor here comes from a man in his forties or fifties with primary liver carcinoma and hepatitis B virus infection. Both conserved end residues are part of each CDR3. D genes are given only for firm matches. A clone size is listed for some rows: how often the clone was seen (once, few, many), or a class if it is expanded.

v_gene: TRBV10-3
j_gene: TRBJ2-7
d_gene: TRBD2
abundance: many
CDR3aa: CAIRPGVAGSYEQYF
CDR3nt: TGTGCCATCAGGCCGGGGGTAGCGGGCTCCTACGAGCAGTACTTC

v_gene: TRBV29-1
j_gene: TRBJ1-1
d_gene: -
abundance: many
CDR3aa: CSVEGHTEAFF
CDR3nt: TGCAGCGTTGAAGGGCACACTGAAGCTTTCTTT

v_gene: TRBV11-2
j_gene: TRBJ2-2
d_gene: -
abundance: -
CDR3aa: CVSSPNVGQANTGELFF
CDR3nt: TGTGTCAGCAGCCCCAACGTGGGACAAGCGAACACCGGGGAGCTGTTTTTT

v_gene: TRBV30
j_gene: TRBJ1-1
d_gene: -
abundance: -
CDR3aa: CAWSELMNAEAFF
CDR3nt: TGTGCCTGGAGTGAACTAATGAACGCTGAAGCTTTCTTT

v_gene: TRBV29-1
j_gene: TRBJ2-7
d_gene: -
abundance: -
CDR3aa: CSVSDGAGSNELYF
CDR3nt: TGCAGCGTCTCCGATGGGGCAGGGTCAAACGAGCTGTACTTC

v_gene: TRBV11-1
j_gene: TRBJ1-1
d_gene: -
abundance: -
CDR3aa: CASSLEVVDTEAFF
CDR3nt: TGTGCCAGCAGCTTAGAGGTAGTGGACACTGAGGCTTTCTTT

v_gene: TRBV28
j_gene: TRBJ2-5
d_gene: TRBD1
abundance: -
CDR3aa: CASSSTASSGTDYF
CDR3nt: TGTGCCAGCAGTTCAACCGCGAGCTCCGGGACAGACTACTTC

v_gene: TRBV4-2
j_gene: TRBJ2-1
d_gene: -
abundance: few
CDR3aa: CASSPGGREDEQFF
CDR3nt: TGTGCCAGCAGCCCGGGTGGCCGCGAGGATGAGCAGTTCTTC

v_gene: TRBV6-5
j_gene: TRBJ2-7
d_gene: TRBD1
abundance: -
CDR3aa: CASSYSPGQGTEQYF
CDR3nt: TGTGCCAGCAGTTACTCTCCGGGACAGGGTACCGAGCAGTACTTC

v_gene: TRBV4-1
j_gene: TRBJ2-2
d_gene: -
abundance: few
CDR3aa: CASRPNLETGELFF
CDR3nt: TGCGCCAGCAGACCTAACTTAGAAACCGGGGAGCTGTTTTTT

v_gene: TRBV28
j_gene: TRBJ1-1
d_gene: -
abundance: -
CDR3aa: CASSFLPEGAFF
CDR3nt: TGTGCCAGCAGTTTTTTGCCTGAGGGAGCTTTCTTT

v_gene: TRBV7-3
j_gene: TRBJ2-1
d_gene: -
abundance: -
CDR3aa: CASSLLPPTEGYEQFF
CDR3nt: TGTGCCAGCAGCCTCCTACCGCCGACCGAAGGTTATGAGCAGTTCTTC

v_gene: TRBV11-2
j_gene: TRBJ2-2
d_gene: TRBD2
abundance: -
CDR3aa: CGSSPGAGATGELFF
CDR3nt: TGTGGCAGCAGTCCCGGGGCGGGAGCCACCGGGGAACTGTTTTTT

v_gene: TRBV4-1
j_gene: TRBJ2-7
d_gene: -
abundance: -
CDR3aa: CASRQAGGPGEQYF
CDR3nt: TGCGCCAGCAGACAGGCCGGAGGGCCCGGCGAGCAGTACTTC

v_gene: TRBV5-6
j_gene: TRBJ2-2
d_gene: -
abundance: -
CDR3aa: CASSLNLGGPGELFF
CDR3nt: TGTGCCAGCAGCTTGAATTTGGGAGGCCCCGGGGAGCTGTTTTTT

v_gene: TRBV10-3
j_gene: TRBJ2-5
d_gene: -
abundance: -
CDR3aa: CAISEGEETQYF
CDR3nt: TGTGCCATCAGTGAGGGGGAAGAGACCCAGTACTTC

v_gene: TRBV29-1
j_gene: TRBJ2-3
d_gene: -
abundance: -
CDR3aa: CSTEGGIGAHTDTQYF
CDR3nt: TGCAGCACCGAAGGGGGAATTGGCGCACACACAGATACGCAGTATTTT

v_gene: TRBV11-2
j_gene: TRBJ2-2
d_gene: -
abundance: -
CDR3aa: CASSSRGTGTGELFF
CDR3nt: TGTGCCAGCAGCTCCCGAGGGACCGGAACCGGGGAGCTGTTTTTT

v_gene: TRBV6-1
j_gene: TRBJ2-3
d_gene: TRBD1
abundance: few
CDR3aa: CASKSGIGGADTQYF
CDR3nt: TGTGCCAGCAAGAGCGGAATAGGGGGCGCAGATACGCAGTATTTT

v_gene: TRBV5-1
j_gene: TRBJ1-1
d_gene: -
abundance: -
CDR3aa: CASSALEGRGEAFF
CDR3nt: TGCGCCAGCAGCGCCTTGGAGGGTAGGGGTGAAGCTTTCTTT

v_gene: TRBV14
j_gene: TRBJ2-1
d_gene: -
abundance: many
CDR3aa: CASSPGTRDEQFF
CDR3nt: TGTGCCAGCAGTCCCGGGACTCGGGATGAGCAGTTCTTC

v_gene: TRBV6-1
j_gene: TRBJ2-1
d_gene: -
abundance: -
CDR3aa: CASSGDPSWDEQFF
CDR3nt: TGTGCCAGCAGTGGGGACCCGAGCTGGGATGAGCAGTTCTTC

v_gene: TRBV29-1
j_gene: TRBJ2-2
d_gene: TRBD2
abundance: -
CDR3aa: CSVEDLAGARGTGELFF
CDR3nt: TGCAGCGTTGAAGACCTAGCGGGAGCGAGGGGCACCGGGGAGCTGTTTTTT

v_gene: TRBV11-2
j_gene: TRBJ2-2
d_gene: -
abundance: -
CDR3aa: CASNLAALSDTGELFF
CDR3nt: TGTGCCAGCAACTTAGCGGCACTATCGGACACCGGGGAGCTGTTTTTT

v_gene: TRBV5-5
j_gene: TRBJ2-1
d_gene: -
abundance: few
CDR3aa: CASSLGAELNNEQFF
CDR3nt: TGTGCCAGCAGCTTGGGAGCGGAACTGAACAATGAGCAGTTCTTC

v_gene: TRBV4-1
j_gene: TRBJ2-3
d_gene: -
abundance: -
CDR3aa: CASSQEPRYSPSTDTQYF
CDR3nt: TGCGCCAGCAGCCAAGAACCCAGATATAGCCCCAGCACAGATACGCAGTATTTT

v_gene: TRBV4-1
j_gene: TRBJ2-7
d_gene: TRBD1
abundance: -
CDR3aa: CASSQENRGRHEQYF
CDR3nt: TGCGCCAGCAGCCAAGAAAATAGGGGGCGGCACGAGCAGTACTTT

v_gene: TRBV7-9
j_gene: TRBJ2-5
d_gene: -
abundance: -
CDR3aa: CASSPTPETQYF
CDR3nt: TGTGCCAGCAGCCCCACTCCAGAGACCCAGTACTTC

v_gene: TRBV10-3
j_gene: TRBJ1-3
d_gene: -
abundance: -
CDR3aa: CAISESRVIFSGNTIYF
CDR3nt: TGTGCCATCAGTGAGTCGAGGGTCATATTCTCTGGAAACACCATATATTTT

v_gene: TRBV12-3/TRBV12-4
j_gene: TRBJ1-6
d_gene: -
abundance: few
CDR3aa: CASSFTGGNSPLHF
CDR3nt: TGTGCCAGCAGTTTCACAGGCGGGAATTCACCCCTCCACTTT

v_gene: TRBV4-1
j_gene: TRBJ1-1
d_gene: -
abundance: -
CDR3aa: CASSRLGRAVTNTEAFF
CDR3nt: TGCGCCAGCAGCCGGTTGGGCAGGGCGGTAACGAACACTGAAGCTTTCTTT

v_gene: TRBV6-6
j_gene: TRBJ1-3
d_gene: -
abundance: -
CDR3aa: CASSPGLGTIYF
CDR3nt: TGTGCCAGCAGTCCCGGATTGGGCACCATATATTTT